This T cell receptor (beta chain) was identified in a study of CXCR3-negative and CXCR3-positive naive CD8 T cells. Whole-study findings and limits: Similarly elevated diversity marked both naive subsets, with memory CD8+ cells showing far lower diversity. Cryopreserved cells partially lost CXCR3 expression, and fresh PBMCs were used in most assays. Comparison of naive cells showed more hydrophobic TRB CDR3s in CXCR3-positive than in CXCR3-negative naive cells. For the naive subsets, surface CD5 was similar, and TCR strength was inferred from TRB CDR3 properties.

The CDR3 extends over 14 amino acids. The V gene's germline CDR1 is SQVTM and CDR2 ANQGSEA. On this clonotype itself: The target antigen is unknown.

The authors gated naive CD8+ T cells as CD45RO-CCR7+CD27+CD95-. TRB cDNA was prepared as libraries by UMI-labeled 5' RACE. TCRdb re-called the 5' RACE reads, yielding one record per CDR3 amino acid sequence without DNA. The sample data list over 150,000 distinct CDR3 sequences. The receptor was derived from a human donor in good health. Some clones in this sample may be carry-over from other donors' samples. Sequenced input: naive CXCR3+ CD8+ T cells from blood. The subset was: CD45RO-CCR7+CD27+CD95- naive CD8+ T cells expressing CXCR3 (TNR3+). The chain uses TRBV29-1 and TRBJ1-2. The CDR3: CSVLDSFDGDGYTF.